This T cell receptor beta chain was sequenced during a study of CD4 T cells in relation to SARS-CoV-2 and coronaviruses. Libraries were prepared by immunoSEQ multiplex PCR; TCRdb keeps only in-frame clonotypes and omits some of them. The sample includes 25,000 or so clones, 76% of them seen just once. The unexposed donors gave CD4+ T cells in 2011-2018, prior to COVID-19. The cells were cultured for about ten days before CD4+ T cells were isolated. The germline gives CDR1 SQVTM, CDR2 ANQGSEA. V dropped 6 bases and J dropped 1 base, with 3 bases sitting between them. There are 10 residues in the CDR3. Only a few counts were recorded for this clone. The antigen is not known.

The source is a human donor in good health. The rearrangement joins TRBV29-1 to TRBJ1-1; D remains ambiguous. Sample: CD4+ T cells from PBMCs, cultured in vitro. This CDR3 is CSVRNTEAFF. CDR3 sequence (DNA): TGCAGCGTCAGGAACACTGAAGCTTTCTTT.